Following are 27 T cell receptor beta chains from one sample sequenced in a study of blood T cell repertoires in COVID-19 (dated by TCRdb to about 2020). The protocol used for the library was the immunoSEQ multiplex PCR assay. The clones in this table, taken by TCRdb from immuneACCESS, are in-frame only. Not every clone is retained; where verified, under half of the shortfall comes from an unresolved V gene, and the cause of the rest is unknown. The sample table contains a few hundred thousand clones; only one count was recorded for around 87% of them. About 2.2% of the sample lies in the top ten. The specimen sequenced was peripheral blood. Source of these receptors: a woman under 40 who had recovered from COVID-19.

As to this clone: The junction departs from germline at one end; a sequencing error may be responsible. As DNA, the CDR3 is TGTGCCAGCAGAGAAGACGAAGGGGCCGGGGAGCTGTTTTTT. Translating gives CASREDEGAGELFF. The chain uses TRBV6-1 and TRBJ2-2, with D possibly TRBD1 on 5 matching bases. Germline CDR1 reads MNHNS; CDR2 reads SASEGT. The CDR3 extends over 14 amino acids.

The sample holds one count of this clone. The chain is built from TRBV9 and TRBJ2-7, with D perhaps matching TRBD2 (5 bases). V dropped 3 bases and J dropped 6 bases, with 16 bases sitting between them. There are 14 residues in the CDR3. Germline CDR1 SGDLS, CDR2 YYNGEE. CDR3 protein: CASSAGTLPFEQYF. CDR3 coding DNA: TGTGCCAGCAGCGCGGGAACCCTTCCCTTCGAGCAGTACTTC. The full variable domain, completed using reference TRBV9 and TRBJ2-7, is DSGVTQTPKHLITATGQRVTLRCSPRSGDLSVYWYQQSLDQGLQFLIQYYNGEERAKGNILERFSAQQFPDLHSELNLSSLELGDSALYFCASSAGTLPFEQYFGPGTRLTVT.

Many counts were recorded for this clone. The rearrangement uses TRBV6-1 and TRBJ2-7, with a tentative D call TRBD2 (5 bases). Trimming cost V 1 base and J 1 base, with 11 bases left between them. This CDR3 region has 15 residues. Germline V CDR1 and CDR2: MNHNS, SASEGT. In DNA, the CDR3 is TGTGCCAGCAGTGAAGGGAGCGGAACATCCTACGAGCAGTACTTC. Protein: CASSEGSGTSYEQYF.

The chain combines TRBV5-1 with TRBJ2-1; TRBD1 aligns across 9 bases. The CDR3 contains 15 residues. Germline CDR1 and CDR2: SGHRS and YFSETQ. J lost 7 bases, V lost 0 bases, and 5 bases had no gene match. In DNA form, the CDR3 reads TGCGCCAGCAGCTTGGGGGACAGGGATAGAAATGAGCAGTTCTTC. Encoded protein: CASSLGDRDRNEQFF.

This clone came up once. The gene calls are TRBV2 and TRBJ2-5; D gene unclear. V was clipped by 6 bases and J by 7 bases, with 15 bases between them. This CDR3 comprises 13 residues. Germline CDR1 is SNHLY and CDR2 is FYNNEI. The CDR3 sequence is CASRNGPSGTQYF. The CDR3 nucleotides read TGTGCCAGCAGGAACGGCCCCTCGGGGACCCAGTACTTC. The full variable domain, completed using reference TRBV2 and TRBJ2-5, is EPEVTQTPSHQVTQMGQEVILRCVPISNHLYFYWYRQILGQKVEFLVSFYNNEISEKSEIFDDQFSVERPDGSNFTLKIRSTKLEDSAMYFCASRNGPSGTQYFGPGTRLLVL.

This chain joins TRBV4-1 and TRBJ2-2, with a possible D match to TRBD2 (6 bases). Trimming left V 1 base short and J 2 bases short, with 14 bases between. CDR3 length: 17 amino acids. Germline V gene data show CDR1 as MGHRA and CDR2 as YSYEKL. The CDR3, as DNA: TGCGCCAGCAGCCAAGTCAGTCGACTAGTTAACACCGGGGAGCTGTTTTTT. Translation gives CASSQVSRLVNTGELFF.

The V call is TRBV7-6, the J call TRBJ1-5, with D perhaps matching TRBD1 (5 bases). The germline gives CDR1 SGHVS, CDR2 FNYEAQ. The CDR3 totals 15 residues. With 1 base removed from V and 4 bases from J, the gap between germline ends came to 11 bases. This CDR3 reads CASSLGSGGNQPQHF. As DNA, the CDR3 is TGTGCCAGCAGCTTAGGTTCCGGGGGAAATCAGCCCCAGCATTTT.

The chain couples TRBV9 to TRBJ2-7; D possibly corresponds to TRBD2 (5 bases). Germline CDR1 is SGDLS and CDR2 is YYNGEE. The CDR3 covers 13 residues. Trimming cost V 3 bases and J 3 bases, with 10 bases left between them. In nucleotides, the CDR3 is TGTGCCAGCAGCGCGAGCGGAGGCTACGAGCAGTACTTC. Its translation is CASSASGGYEQYF.

The rearrangement joins TRBV7-8 to TRBJ2-1; D may be TRBD2 (6 bases). The V gene lost 4 bases and the J gene lost 1 base, with 11 bases spanning the gap. Germline CDR1 reads SGHVS; CDR2 reads FQNEAQ. This CDR3 has 15 amino acids. The CDR3 DNA follows: TGTGCCAGCAGCTCAGCTAGCGTTTCCTACAATGAGCAGTTCTTC. It specifies CASSSASVSYNEQFF.

The genes are TRBV15 and TRBJ1-2, with D maybe TRBD1 (5 bases). Trimming left V 1 base short and J 1 base short, with 13 bases between. The CDR3 contains 16 residues. Germline V CDR1 and CDR2: LNHNV, YYDKDF (reference sequence). The CDR3 bases are TGTGCCACCAGCAGAGTGGGGGGTTATGGTAACTATGGCTACACCTTC. Translated, it gives CATSRVGGYGNYGYTF.

V gene TRBV19 combines with J gene TRBJ1-1, with 7 bases matching TRBD1. This CDR3 has 15 amino acids. With 7 bases clipped from V and 0 bases from J, the junction kept 8 bases outside the gene matches. Germline CDR1 is LNHDA and CDR2 is SQIVND (reference sequence). CDR3 sequence (DNA): TGTGCCAGTAAAAACTCAGGGGGTTTGAACACTGAAGCTTTCTTT. Translating gives CASKNSGGLNTEAFF.

This chain links TRBV3-1 (or the pseudogene TRBV3-2) with TRBJ1-5; D is ambiguous. V lost 3 bases and J lost 4, with 10 bases in between. Germline V gene lookup returns CDR1 LGHDT and CDR2 YNNKEL (reference sequence). There are 14 residues in the CDR3. This CDR3 is CASSQELLNQPQHF. CDR3 DNA sequence: TGTGCCAGCAGCCAGGAACTACTGAATCAGCCCCAGCATTTT.

The chain is built from TRBV3-1 (or the pseudogene TRBV3-2) and TRBJ1-1, with TRBD1 matching 9 bases. Per the germline V gene, CDR1 is LGHDT and CDR2 is YNNKEL (reference sequence). The CDR3 has 15 residues. The junction had 6 bases not matched to a gene; V was cut back by 3 bases and J by 4 bases. The chain's CDR3 is CASSQLDRGVTEAFF. The CDR3 DNA is TGTGCCAGCAGCCAGTTGGACAGGGGCGTCACTGAAGCTTTCTTT.

This clone was picked up a small number of times. The chain uses TRBV6-5 and TRBJ2-2; D remains unclear. The CDR3 sequence is 12 residues long. Germline V lookup: CDR1 MNHEY, CDR2 SVGAGI. The ends were cut back, 8 bases at V and 2 bases at J, with 6 bases in the middle. The CDR3 protein is CASSRNTGELFF. The DNA for the CDR3 is TGTGCCAGCTCCCGTAACACCGGGGAGCTGTTTTTT.

V is TRBV28 and J is TRBJ2-1; 12 bases are shared with TRBD2. Per germline, CDR1 MDHEN and CDR2 SYDVKM. The CDR3 length is 15 residues. The J segment lost 2 bases and the V segment lost 9 bases, leaving 5 bases of the junction unmatched. DNA for the CDR3: TGTGCCAGTTTCTCTAGCGGGAGGGCCTACAATGAGCAGTTCTTC. It translates to CASFSSGRAYNEQFF.

The CDR3 loop is CASSSSRGEQFF. Written as DNA, the CDR3 is TGTGCCAGCAGCTCAAGTAGGGGTGAGCAGTTCTTC. This chain joins TRBV11-3 and TRBJ2-1; D is perhaps TRBD1 (5 bases). CDR1 is SGHNT and CDR2 is YENEEA in the germline V gene. The CDR3 loop spans 12 amino acids. Deletions cut 4 bases from V and 9 bases from J, with 10 bases between.

This clone was observed once. The rearrangement joins TRBV21-1 to TRBJ2-5; the DNA was not used to check the table's D call, TRBD1. TRBV21-1 is flagged as a pseudogene. This CDR3 comprises 16 residues. The CDR3 is CASTLQGPQGQETQYF. The CDR3 DNA sequence: TGTGCCAGCACCCTGCAAGGCCCTCAGGGGCAAGAGACCCAGTACTTC.

The table lists this clone with a few counts. The chain is built from TRBV6-5 and TRBJ2-7; 7 bases are a match to TRBD1. The CDR3 runs to 14 residues. V lost 2 bases to trimming and J lost 2 bases; unmatched junction nucleotides: 3. CDR1 and CDR2 (germline): MNHEY, SVGAGI. This chain's CDR3 is CASSYTGTAYEQYF. CDR3 sequence (DNA): TGTGCCAGCAGTTACACCGGGACAGCCTACGAGCAGTACTTC.

The chain employs TRBV5-4 and TRBJ2-4; maybe TRBD1 (5 bases). The ends were cut back, 6 bases at V and 8 bases at J, with 18 bases in the middle. The CDR3 has 14 residues. Looked up from germline, CDR1 is SGHNT and CDR2 is YYREEE (reference sequence). CDR3 sequence reads: CASTSRTKGDIQYF. Here the CDR3 DNA reads TGTGCCAGCACATCTCGGACAAAAGGGGACATTCAGTACTTC.

This chain uses TRBV28 with TRBJ2-1; TRBD2 aligns across 11 bases. Germline V lookup: CDR1 MDHEN, CDR2 SYDVKM. The CDR3 spans 14 residues. After removal of 8 bases from V and 6 bases from J, the junction contained 6 bases not matched to a gene. The CDR3 spells CASCGLAGLNEQFF. DNA of the CDR3: TGTGCCAGCTGCGGACTAGCGGGCCTCAATGAGCAGTTCTTC. The variable domain in full, with the rest retrieved from reference TRBV28 and TRBJ2-1, is DVKVTQSSRYLVKRTGEKVFLECVQDMDHENMFWYRQDPGLGLRLIYFSYDVKMKEKGDIPEGYSVSREKKERFSLILESASTNQTSMYLCASCGLAGLNEQFFGPGTRLTVL.

The rearrangement joins TRBV5-6 to TRBJ2-7; weak D call: TRBD1 (5 bases). The germline CDR1 and CDR2 sequences are SGHDT and YYEEEE. This CDR3 is built from 14 residues. The V gene lost 3 bases and the J gene lost 2 bases, with 12 bases spanning the gap. CDR3 sequence: CASSYMDNTYEQYF. CDR3 in DNA: TGTGCCAGCAGCTACATGGACAACACCTACGAGCAGTACTTC. Supplemented by reference TRBV5-6 and TRBJ2-7, the full variable domain reads DAGVTQSPTHLIKTRGQQVTLRCSPKSGHDTVSWYQQALGQGPQFIFQYYEEEERQRGNFPDRFSGHQFPNYSSELNVNALLLGDSALYLCASSYMDNTYEQYFGPGTRLTVT.

J is TRBJ2-2 and V is TRBV6-6; TRBD2 might be the D (6 bases). Germline V gene lookup returns CDR1 MNHNY and CDR2 SVGAGI (reference sequence). The V end was cut by 5 bases, the J end by 2 bases, with 21 bases between. The CDR3 spans 18 residues. The CDR3 loop reads CASSPHPLAIKNTGELFF. The CDR3, as DNA: TGTGCCAGCAGTCCCCACCCACTAGCCATAAAAAACACCGGGGAGCTGTTTTTT.

The V and J genes are TRBV27 and TRBJ1-2; the D gene is possibly TRBD1 (6 bases). Germline V gene data show CDR1 as MNHEY and CDR2 as SMNVEV (reference sequence). V was pared by 6 bases and J by 7 bases, with 12 bases between. CDR3 length equals 12 residues. In DNA, the CDR3 is TGTGCCAGCAGAAAAACAGGGTTTGGCTACACCTTC. Residues: CASRKTGFGYTF.

The chain is built from TRBV11-2 and TRBJ2-1, with a weak D call TRBD1 (6 bases). The CDR3 is 13 residues long. From germline, CDR1 is SGHAT and CDR2 FQNNGV. V was cut by 5 bases and J by 5 bases, with 10 bases left in between. CDR3 protein: CASSANRDNEQFF. For the CDR3, the DNA is TGTGCCAGCAGCGCGAACAGGGACAATGAGCAGTTCTTC.

The chain joins TRBV13 to TRBJ2-3; 7 bases are a match to TRBD1. The CDR3 has 15 residues. Germline loops: CDR1 PRHDT, CDR2 FYEKMQ (reference sequence). J gave up 4 bases and V 5 bases, and 9 bases lay outside the gene matches. In nucleotides, the CDR3 is TGTGCCAGCAGCCAACGGGGTAGGGGGCCAGATACGCAGTATTTT. It yields the protein CASSQRGRGPDTQYF.

J is TRBJ1-3 and V is TRBV11-2; D is unclear. In germline, CDR1 is SGHAT, CDR2 FQNNGV. This CDR3 contains 14 residues. V was pared by 1 base and J by 4 bases, with 8 bases between. For the CDR3, the DNA is TGTGCCAGCAGCTTAGCCGCTAAAGGAAACACCATATATTTT. It is translated as CASSLAAKGNTIYF.

The chain uses TRBV28 and TRBJ1-2; perhaps TRBD1 as D (5 bases). V shed 6 bases and J shed 4 bases, with 15 bases lying between them. The CDR3 is 14 residues long. The germline CDR1 and CDR2 sequences are MDHEN and SYDVKM. This chain's CDR3 is CASSGATVVYGYTF. The CDR3, as DNA: TGTGCCAGCAGCGGAGCGACAGTCGTCTATGGCTACACCTTC.